This is a list of T cell receptor beta chains from one sample in a study of control samples from healthy donors and cancer patients. This table comes from immunoSEQ multiplex PCR, and its TCRdb copy is limited to in-frame clones, with some not included. The sample includes 80,000 to 100,000 clones, about 80% of them seen just once. The sample was blood. These receptors originate from a woman in her thirties in good health. The CDR3 runs from the conserved cysteine through the conserved F or W. D genes are given only for firm matches. Where a row states a size, it is once, few, many or the class of an expanded clone; other rows omit it.

16	-	TRBJ1-5	TRBD1	TRBV7-9	TGTGCCAGCAGCTTATTTCAGGGGGCACTTGAGAAGCCCCAGCATTTT	CASSLFQGALEKPQHF
17	-	TRBJ2-6	TRBD1	TRBV7-9	TGTGCCAGCAGTCTCCGGACAGGGTTGTCTGGGGCCAACGTCCTGACTTTC	CASSLRTGLSGANVLTF
15	-	TRBJ2-1	TRBD1	TRBV9	TGTGCCAGCAGCGTAGGGACAGGCTTGAACAATGAGCAGTTCTTC	CASSVGTGLNNEQFF
14	-	TRBJ2-5	-	TRBV5-1	TGCGCCAGCAGCTTCGCGGGGGCCCAAGAGACCCAGTACTTC	CASSFAGAQETQYF
15	-	TRBJ2-7	TRBD1	TRBV5-1	TGCGCCAGCAGCTTGGATTCAGGGGGCCTCTACGAGCAGTACTTC	CASSLDSGGLYEQYF
13	-	TRBJ2-7	-	TRBV10-3	TGTGCCATCAGTGAGCTGGGGGGTTGGGAGCAGTACTTC	CAISELGGWEQYF
14	-	TRBJ1-2	TRBD1	TRBV23-1	TGCGCCACAGAACGGGACAGGAGAAACTATGGCTACACCTTC	CATERDRRNYGYTF
15	-	TRBJ2-3	-	TRBV10-3	TGTGCCATCAGTGAGTCGGGCAGGGCTTCAGATACGCAGTATTTT	CAISESGRASDTQYF
19	once	TRBJ2-1	TRBD2	TRBV27	TGTGCCAGCAGCCTCTTTTCGATACGTGCTAGCGGGGGGGCCGGTGAGCAGTTCTTC	CASSLFSIRASGGAGEQFF
12	-	TRBJ2-5	-	TRBV2	TGTGCCAGCGCTAGGCCAGGGGAGACCCAGTACTTC	CASARPGETQYF
15	few	TRBJ1-6	TRBD1	TRBV4-3	TGCGCCAGCAGCCAAGTTATAAGGGACAGTTCACCCCTCCACTTT	CASSQVIRDSSPLHF